This T cell receptor beta chain was recorded in a study of radiation and T cells in renal cell carcinoma. The sample holds one count of this clone. Its cognate antigen is unknown. Findings and limits, study-wide: Top tumor clonotypes rose in blood 2 weeks post-radiation, then contracted.

Repertoires were generated with immunoSEQ multiplex PCR, while TCRdb's copy carries only in-frame clones and drops some. Among roughly 130,000 clones listed, approximately 90% were seen once. Time point given: blood 2 weeks post-SBRT. The treatment denotes: 15 Gy SBRT to primary tumor, nephrectomy 4 weeks later. Blood was sampled at baseline, 2 weeks and 4 weeks after SBRT. The TCR comes from a woman aged 70-85 years with renal cell carcinoma. The specimen comprised blood, sampled from a patient whose treatment included radiotherapy and nephrectomy.

The CDR3 sequence is CASSHTDNEQFF. CDR3 in DNA: TGTGCCAGCAGTCACACCGACAATGAGCAGTTCTTC. The chain uses TRBV5-4 and TRBJ2-1, with unresolved D. CDR3 length equals 12 residues. Germline-derived CDR1 and CDR2 are SGHNT and YYREEE (reference sequence). Between the trimmed V and J ends, which lost 5 bases and 5 bases, there was a span of 8 bases.